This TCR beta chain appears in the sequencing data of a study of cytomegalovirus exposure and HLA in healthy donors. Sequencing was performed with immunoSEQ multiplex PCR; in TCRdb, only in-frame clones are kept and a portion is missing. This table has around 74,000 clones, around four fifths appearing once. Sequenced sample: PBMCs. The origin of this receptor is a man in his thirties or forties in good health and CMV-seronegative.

The CDR3 nucleotides read TGTGCCAGCAGCGACAGGGGGTCTTGGGGAAACACCATATATTTT. The encoded protein is CASSDRGSWGNTIYF. The V gene is TRBV9, the J gene TRBJ1-3, with 8 bases lining up with TRBD1. Germline V gives CDR1 SGDLS, CDR2 YYNGEE. The CDR3 has 15 residues. V lost 3 bases, J lost 4 bases, and 6 bases stayed unmatched.